This T cell receptor (beta chain) stems from a study of blood T cell repertoires in COVID-19. Study context: Collection of acute and convalescent COVID-19 samples took place in the United States, Italy and Spain.

V shed 6 bases and J shed 5 bases, with 20 bases lying between them. The CDR3 contains 15 residues. The germline V gene encodes CDR1 KGHSH and CDR2 LQKENI. Resolution of symptoms, clearance, or two negative PCRs was present in recovered Cohort 3 donors. Profiled with immunoSEQ multiplex PCR; TCRdb holds only in-frame clones, not every one. The sample contains over 120,000 clones, 86% of which appear only once. The clonotype originates from a man aged 50 or older who had recovered from COVID-19. J is TRBJ2-7 and V is TRBV18; possible D gene TRBD2, 6 bases. What was sequenced was PBMCs or T cells enriched from blood (not recorded which). The CDR3 DNA reads as TGTGCCAGCTCCCCGGGAAGGGCGGGATTCGACGAGCAGTACTTC. This translates into CASSPGRAGFDEQYF.